One and the same sample provided the 7 T cell receptor beta chains below, sequenced in a study of cytomegalovirus exposure and HLA in healthy donors (TCRdb year 2017). The library was obtained by the immunoSEQ multiplex PCR assay. A mixture of 60 forward primers for TCR Vbeta segments and 13 reverse primers for TCR Jbeta segments was used in the multiplex PCR. TCRdb took this table from immuneACCESS and kept in-frame rearrangements with V and J called. Such tables lack part of the clones; where checked against another copy, unresolved V genes explain under half of the gap, and the rest is unexplained. The sample has 90,000 to 130,000 clones on record, about four fifths of them singletons. The ten biggest clones cover 22% of the sample. Material: PBMCs. The source of these receptors is a man aged 25-45 years in good health and CMV-seropositive.

Points on this clone: The sample carries other DNA sequences with the same CDR3. J is TRBJ2-5 and V is TRBV5-1; 13 positions agree with TRBD2. Looked up from germline, CDR1 is SGHRS and CDR2 is YFSETQ. The trim removed 2 bases at V and 5 bases at J, leaving 3 bases unmatched. The CDR3 is 15 amino acids. The CDR3 here is CASSFRLAGGETQYF. For the CDR3, the DNA is TGCGCCAGCAGCTTCCGACTAGCGGGGGGTGAGACCCAGTACTTC.

This chain connects TRBV18 to TRBJ2-7, with TRBD2 matching over 7 bases. The CDR3 has 15 amino acids. In germline, CDR1 is KGHSH, CDR2 LQKENI. The V gene end was trimmed by 0 bases and the J gene end by 3 bases; junction bases not matched to a gene: 5. This CDR3 is CASSPPGGAGYEQYF. The CDR3 DNA is TGTGCCAGCTCACCACCGGGAGGGGCTGGCTACGAGCAGTACTTC.

The V call is TRBV25-1, the J call TRBJ2-7; TRBD1 might be the D (6 bases). Trimming removed 8 bases at V and 3 bases at J, with 11 bases between. CDR3 size: 12 residues. Germline V gives CDR1 MGHDK, CDR2 SYGVNS. CDR3 amino acids: CASAQGIYEQYF. CDR3 DNA: TGTGCCAGCGCCCAGGGGATCTACGAGCAGTACTTC.

In its sample, this clone was seen a few times. The genes are TRBV28 and TRBJ2-3, with TRBD2 as a possible D gene (5 bases). This CDR3 is built from 13 residues. Germline V gene sequence: CDR1 MDHEN, CDR2 SYDVKM. With 7 bases removed from V and 2 bases from J, the gap between germline ends came to 10 bases. The CDR3 region is CASNPGNTDTQYF. DNA of the CDR3: TGTGCCAGCAACCCCGGGAACACAGATACGCAGTATTTT.

The chain employs TRBV25-1 and TRBJ2-5; the D gene is possibly TRBD2 (5 bases). The V and J ends lost 3 bases and 5 bases respectively, with 13 bases between them. This CDR3 is 14 amino acids long. Germline CDR1 MGHDK, CDR2 SYGVNS. As DNA, the CDR3 is TGTGCCAGCAGTGATCCCGGGAAGGTGGAGACCCAGTACTTC. It translates to CASSDPGKVETQYF.

The chain couples TRBV2 to TRBJ2-3, with 8 bases that match TRBD2. The CDR3 contains 14 residues. Per germline, CDR1 SNHLY and CDR2 FYNNEI. Trimming removed 1 base from V and 4 bases from J; junction bases left unmatched: 1. The CDR3 nucleotides are TGTGCCAGCAGTGAAGGACTAGCGTCAGATACGCAGTATTTT. Residues: CASSEGLASDTQYF.

This chain links TRBV11-2 with TRBJ2-1, with 10 bases that match TRBD2. J lost 7 bases, V lost 6 bases, and 6 bases had no gene match. This CDR3 is built from 14 residues. Germline V CDR1 and CDR2: SGHAT, FQNNGV. CDR3 bases: TGTGCCAGCAGGTCTAGCGGGAGTTTAAATGAGCAGTTCTTC. Protein product: CASRSSGSLNEQFF.